This T cell receptor (beta chain) was profiled in a study of T cells in Graves' hyperthyroidism and ophthalmopathy. CDR3 size: 15 residues. Germline-derived CDR1 and CDR2 are SEHNR and FQNEAQ (reference sequence). TCR beta CDR3 sequences were amplified from RNA transcripts. Carried out on the TCR CDR3, a first-round RT-PCR used the HTBI primer set. MiXCR, run by TCRdb on the multiplex PCR reads, gives a single entry per CDR3 protein. Among roughly 500,000 distinct CDR3 sequences listed, 35% to 55% were seen once. For this clonotype: Mismatch with germline at one junction end may stem from a read error.

This receptor was identified in an adult woman with Graves' disease, either hyperthyroidism or ophthalmopathy (not recorded which). The genes are TRBV7-9 and TRBJ2-7; 11 positions match TRBD2. The specimen sequenced was peripheral blood or thyroid tissue (not recorded which). The CDR3 is CASSLGLAGTYDQYF. The CDR3 nucleotides are TGTGCCAGCAGCTTAGGACTAGCGGGGACCTACGATCAGTACTTC.